Below are 14 T cell receptor beta chains sequenced from a single sample in a study of T cells in Graves' hyperthyroidism and ophthalmopathy. The TCR beta CDR3 regions underwent amplification using RNA transcripts as the source. The TCR CDR3 first-round RT-PCR relied on the HTBI primer set. MiXCR was run by TCRdb on the multiplex PCR reads, yielding one entry per CDR3 protein. The sample has about 350,000 distinct CDR3 sequences, about a sixth seen once. Sample: blood. The origin of the receptors is a woman aged 35 to 49 with Graves' ophthalmopathy.

The table lists this clonotype with many counts. The chain uses TRBV11-2 and TRBJ2-5; 7 nucleotides match TRBD2. Germline CDR1 SGHAT, CDR2 FQNNGV. The J segment lost 4 bases and the V segment lost 5 bases, leaving 4 bases of the junction unmatched. CDR3 length equals 13 residues. The CDR3 DNA reads TGTGCCAGCAGCCCCGGACTAGGAGAGACCCAGTACTTC. Its protein product is CASSPGLGETQYF.

This clonotype occurred many times. This chain connects TRBV9 to TRBJ2-7; 8 bases map to TRBD2. Germline V CDR1 and CDR2: SGDLS, YYNGEE. V trimming: 3 bases; J trimming: 2 bases; junction bases outside the gene matches: 4. The CDR3 has 14 residues. The CDR3 region is CASSGSGAPYEQYF. DNA of the CDR3: TGTGCCAGCAGCGGTAGCGGGGCCCCCTACGAGCAGTACTTC.

This clonotype showed up many times. The rearrangement links TRBV6-2 or TRBV6-3 to TRBJ2-5; 9 bases are shared with TRBD1. Germline V lookup: CDR1 MNHEY, CDR2 SVGEGT. Trimming took 7 bases from V and 3 from J; bases not matched to a gene: 12. CDR3 length: 16 amino acids. CDR3 sequence: CASTRGQGPGEETQYF. The CDR3, as DNA: TGTGCCAGCACCCGAGGACAGGGGCCGGGAGAAGAGACCCAGTACTTC.

This clonotype was seen at least ten times. The V gene is TRBV2, the J gene TRBJ1-2, with a tentative D call TRBD1 (6 bases). From germline, CDR1 is SNHLY and CDR2 FYNNEI. V was shortened by 4 bases and J by 4 bases, with 13 bases between the two germline ends. This CDR3 contains 14 residues. This chain's CDR3 is CASSGDMASYGYTF. In nucleotides, the CDR3 is TGTGCCAGCAGTGGGGACATGGCAAGCTATGGCTACACCTTC.

This clonotype was seen at least ten times. The rearrangement links TRBV6-2 or TRBV6-3 to TRBJ2-2; D possibly corresponds to TRBD2 (7 bases). Germline V CDR1 and CDR2: MNHEY, SVGEGT. The CDR3 is 17 amino acids. Trimming removed 2 bases at V and 5 bases at J, with 18 bases between. This chain's CDR3 is CASSYGGAGAITGELFF. The CDR3 DNA follows: TGTGCCAGCAGTTACGGGGGCGCGGGAGCCATTACCGGGGAGCTGTTTTTT.

Note on this clonotype: One base away lies a much larger clone, so this may be a sequencing read error. The chain uses TRBV4-1 and TRBJ2-2; TRBD2 aligns across 8 bases. The CDR3 is 16 residues long. Germline lookup yields CDR1 MGHRA and CDR2 YSYEKL. J gave up 3 bases and V 5 bases, and 8 bases lay outside the gene matches. This CDR3 is CASSTELAAYTGELFF. The CDR3 DNA follows: TGCGCCAGCAGCACCGAACTAGCGGCCTACACCGGGGAGCTGTTTTTT.

This clonotype showed up many times. The CDR3 DNA reads as TGTGCCAGCAGTGGATTAACCCCCGGGACTAGCACGGAGACCCAGTACTTC. Its translation is CASSGLTPGTSTETQYF. The chain couples TRBV6-1 to TRBJ2-5, with 9 positions matching TRBD2. Germline CDR1 reads MNHNS; CDR2 reads SASEGT. With 4 bases clipped from V and 5 bases from J, the junction kept 14 bases outside the gene matches. The CDR3 loop spans 17 amino acids.

This clonotype was observed many times. This chain links TRBV19 with TRBJ2-2, with a possible D match to TRBD2 (7 bases). The germline V gene encodes CDR1 LNHDA and CDR2 SQIVND (reference sequence). V was pared by 5 bases and J by 5 bases, with 12 bases between. This CDR3 region has 14 residues. CDR3 nucleotide sequence: TGTGCCAGTAGTTCGGGGGGCGGGACCGGGGAGCTGTTTTTT. Translation: CASSSGGGTGELFF.

This clonotype has more than one count but fewer than ten. The gene calls are TRBV6-1 and TRBJ1-1; no reliable D call. This CDR3 contains 15 residues. Per the germline V gene, CDR1 is MNHNS and CDR2 is SASEGT. V was cut by 4 bases and J by 0 bases, with 12 bases left in between. The CDR3 DNA is TGTGCCAGCAGTGCCTATTGGCAGATGAACACTGAAGCTTTCTTT. It codes for CASSAYWQMNTEAFF.

This clonotype was counted many times. The V and J genes are TRBV6-5 and TRBJ2-7; 7 nucleotides agree with TRBD2. Germline trimming cut 7 bases from V and 3 bases from J; bases unmatched to any gene: 6. Germline V CDR1 and CDR2: MNHEY, SVGAGI. This CDR3 comprises 13 residues. CDR3 nucleotides: TGTGCCAGCACCCGGACTAGGGGCTACGAGCAGTACTTC. This codes for CASTRTRGYEQYF.

This clonotype was counted many times. The junction departs from the called germline gene at one end, perhaps through a read error. Written as DNA, the CDR3 is TGTGCCAGCAGCCTACTAGCGGGCTACGAGCAGTACTTC. Residues: CASSLLAGYEQYF. This rearrangement joins TRBV5-1 to TRBJ2-7; TRBD2 matches 9 bases. This CDR3 has 13 amino acids. The germline gives CDR1 SGHRS, CDR2 YFSETQ.

The V gene is TRBV7-2, the J gene TRBJ2-7; D not certain. Germline lookup yields CDR1 SGHTA and CDR2 FQGNSA. Trimming pared 1 base from V and 9 bases from J, leaving 13 bases between. The CDR3 extends over 13 amino acids. The CDR3 region has the DNA TGTGCCAGCAGCTTAGTTCTGGGTTCGGCGCAGTACTTC. Its translation: CASSLVLGSAQYF.

This clonotype was counted ten times or more. The chain links TRBV7-9 to TRBJ2-7, with D perhaps matching TRBD1 or TRBD2 (5 bases each). The CDR3 extends over 12 amino acids. Germline V CDR1 and CDR2: SEHNR, FQNEAQ (reference sequence). The V end was cut by 5 bases, the J end by 12 bases, with 17 bases between. CDR3 residues: CASSPPLGEPYF. The CDR3 DNA reads as TGTGCCAGCAGCCCCCCCCTGGGGGAACCGTACTTC.

This clonotype was recorded many times. The V gene is TRBV5-1, the J gene TRBJ1-3; D gene unclear. The V end lost 5 bases, the J end lost 0 bases, and 9 bases lay between the germline ends. This CDR3 region has 14 residues. Germline CDR1 SGHRS, CDR2 YFSETQ. The DNA for the CDR3 is TGCGCCAGCAGTTCCAGCAGCTCTGGAAACACCATATATTTT. Its translation: CASSSSSSGNTIYF.